Each of the 27 T cell receptor beta chains below was sequenced from the same sample in a study of shared clonotypes between healthy human individuals. Assay: immunoSEQ multiplex PCR; the TCRdb copy retains only in-frame clones and omits some. The sample contains some 2,400,000 clones, approximately 96% of which appear only once. Sequences were obtained from naive CD4+ T cells sorted from blood. The subset is: CD45RA+ positively selected. These receptors all stem from a young man in good health.

The chain joins TRBV2 to TRBJ2-1; D perhaps matches TRBD2 (6 bases). Germline V CDR1 and CDR2: SNHLY, FYNNEI. The CDR3 runs 15 residues. Deletions cut 6 bases from V and 6 bases from J, with 18 bases between. CDR3 in amino acids: CASRVLPGELNEQFF. The CDR3 DNA reads TGTGCCAGCAGGGTGCTACCGGGGGAACTCAATGAGCAGTTCTTC. Supplemented by reference TRBV2 and TRBJ2-1, the full variable domain reads EPEVTQTPSHQVTQMGQEVILRCVPISNHLYFYWYRQILGQKVEFLVSFYNNEISEKSEIFDDQFSVERPDGSNFTLKIRSTKLEDSAMYFCASRVLPGELNEQFFGPGTRLTVL.

The genes are TRBV7-9 and TRBJ2-2; TRBD1 matches at 12 bases. Germline V gene data show CDR1 as SEHNR and CDR2 as FQNEAQ (reference sequence). V shed 4 bases and J 0 bases; nucleotides not matched to a gene: 6. The CDR3 has 18 amino acids. The CDR3: CASSSFRDRGPNTGELFF. DNA for the CDR3: TGTGCCAGCAGCTCTTTCCGGGACAGGGGGCCGAACACCGGGGAGCTGTTTTTT.

V gene TRBV6-5 combines with J gene TRBJ1-1; D possibly corresponds to TRBD1 (5 bases). V shed 8 bases and J shed 5 bases, with 15 bases lying between them. This CDR3 region has 13 residues. The V gene's germline CDR1 is MNHEY and CDR2 SVGAGI. CDR3 in DNA: TGTGCCAGCTTCCAAGGGGAGGCGACTGAAGCTTTCTTT. It translates to CASFQGEATEAFF.

The chain links TRBV2 to TRBJ1-1; D gene unclear. Germline V lookup: CDR1 SNHLY, CDR2 FYNNEI. The V gene lost 11 bases and the J gene lost 0 bases, with 13 bases spanning the gap. There are 13 residues in the CDR3. The chain's CDR3 is CAGSDVMNTEAFF. Written as DNA, the CDR3 is TGTGCCGGATCGGACGTCATGAACACTGAAGCTTTCTTT.

The genes are TRBV5-1 and TRBJ1-2; 7 bases line up with TRBD1. The V segment lost 3 bases and the J segment 4 bases; nucleotides outside the gene matches: 9. Germline CDR1 SGHRS, CDR2 YFSETQ. This CDR3 has 15 amino acids. The CDR3 is CASSSGQAMAYGYTF. The CDR3 DNA sequence: TGCGCCAGCAGCTCCGGACAGGCTATGGCCTATGGCTACACCTTC.

The chain is built from TRBV9 and TRBJ2-3; the match to TRBD2 covers 8 bases. Trimming took 1 base from V and 8 from J; bases not matched to a gene: 9. This CDR3 contains 15 residues. Germline V gives CDR1 SGDLS, CDR2 YYNGEE. As DNA, the CDR3 is TGTGCCAGCAGCGTAACAGCGGGAGAAGTGGGTACGCAGTATTTT. It codes for CASSVTAGEVGTQYF.

The genes are TRBV10-3 and TRBJ2-3; D gene uncertain. The germline V and J ends were trimmed by 0 bases and 5 bases, with 12 bases remaining between them. Germline CDR1 and CDR2: ENHRY and SYGVKD. This CDR3 is built from 15 residues. CDR3 amino acids: CAISESLASVDTQYF. Written as DNA, the CDR3 is TGTGCCATCAGTGAGTCCTTAGCTTCGGTAGATACGCAGTATTTT.

The CDR3 reads CASSLKTARVNTEAFF. The DNA of the CDR3 is TGTGCCAGCAGCTTAAAAACGGCCAGAGTGAACACTGAAGCTTTCTTT. The V and J genes are TRBV7-3 and TRBJ1-1; D not resolved. The CDR3 contains 16 residues. Germline V gives CDR1 SGHTA, CDR2 FQGTGA. Trimming pared 1 base from V and 0 bases from J, leaving 12 bases between.

This clone was seen once. The chain recombines TRBV19 with TRBJ1-2, with D hard to call. V lost 6 bases, J lost 3 bases, and 17 bases lay in between. This CDR3 has 15 amino acids. Germline lookup yields CDR1 LNHDA and CDR2 SQIVND (reference sequence). CDR3 sequence reads: CASSPPQGIHYGYTF. Written as DNA, the CDR3 is TGTGCCAGTAGCCCCCCCCAAGGGATACACTATGGCTACACCTTC.

This clone was picked up one time. The chain recombines TRBV5-1 with TRBJ1-1; D remains unclear. Germline-derived CDR1 and CDR2 are SGHRS and YFSETQ. Between the trimmed V and J ends, which lost 0 bases and 4 bases, there was a span of 10 bases. This CDR3 has 14 residues. The CDR3 DNA is TGCGCCAGCAGCTTGGAACCCTCGGGCACTGAAGCTTTCTTT. Amino acid sequence: CASSLEPSGTEAFF.

The CDR3 loop is CASSGGPGNTEAFF. CDR3 bases: TGTGCCAGCAGTGGCGGACCCGGGAACACTGAAGCTTTCTTT. V is TRBV6-1 and J is TRBJ1-1; no clear D gene. The CDR3 has 14 amino acids. From germline, CDR1 is MNHNS and CDR2 SASEGT. V was shortened by 4 bases and J by 1 base, with 10 bases between the two germline ends.

The chain links TRBV25-1 to TRBJ2-1; the match to TRBD1 covers 8 bases. The CDR3 sequence is 15 residues long. The V gene end was trimmed by 4 bases and the J gene end by 4 bases; junction bases not matched to a gene: 6. Looked up from germline, CDR1 is MGHDK and CDR2 is SYGVNS. The CDR3 sequence is CASSGTGGVYNEQFF. DNA for the CDR3: TGTGCCAGCAGTGGAACAGGGGGAGTTTACAATGAGCAGTTCTTC.

V and J are TRBV4-1 and TRBJ2-1, with D tentatively TRBD1 (6 bases). The V end lost 1 base, the J end lost 1 base, and 11 bases lay between the germline ends. The CDR3 contains 16 residues. Germline V gene data show CDR1 as MGHRA and CDR2 as YSYEKL. The CDR3 DNA is TGCGCCAGCAGCCAAGTGGGGGCCCGGTCCTACAATGAGCAGTTCTTC. Protein: CASSQVGARSYNEQFF.

This CDR3 reads CASSLNRGSTDTQYF. The CDR3 region has the DNA TGTGCCAGCAGCCTCAACAGGGGGAGCACAGATACGCAGTATTTT. This chain connects TRBV6-1 to TRBJ2-3; TRBD1 aligns across 8 bases. CDR1 is MNHNS and CDR2 is SASEGT in the germline V gene. J was trimmed by 0 bases and V by 6 bases; bases with no gene match: 5. This CDR3 region has 15 residues.

For this clone: The junction departs from germline at one end; a sequencing error may be responsible. The chain recombines TRBV5-1 with TRBJ1-1; the D is unclear. The CDR3 runs to 15 residues. Germline lookup yields CDR1 SGHRS and CDR2 YFSETQ. The CDR3 nucleotides read TGCGCCAGCAGCTTGGGAGCCGACTTGAACGCTGAAGCTTTCTTT. It is translated as CASSLGADLNAEAFF.

J is TRBJ2-7 and V is TRBV9, with 7 positions matching TRBD1. V lost 4 bases, J lost 4 bases, and 8 bases stayed unmatched. Per the germline V gene, CDR1 is SGDLS and CDR2 is YYNGEE. The CDR3 has 14 amino acids. The CDR3 DNA reads TGTGCCAGCAGCCCACAGGGGTCTGGATACGAGCAGTACTTC. This sequence encodes CASSPQGSGYEQYF.

This chain connects TRBV11-2 to TRBJ2-3; perhaps TRBD1 as D (6 bases). The germline V and J ends were trimmed by 2 bases and 5 bases, with 11 bases remaining between them. Germline CDR1 reads SGHAT; CDR2 reads FQNNGV. There are 14 residues in the CDR3. The CDR3 DNA reads TGTGCCAGCAGCTTATTTTACAGGGTAGATACGCAGTATTTT. Protein sequence: CASSLFYRVDTQYF.

The V and J genes are TRBV6-6 and TRBJ1-1; D is unclear. The length of the CDR3 is 16 residues. The germline CDR1 and CDR2 sequences are MNHNY and SVGAGI (reference sequence). V was trimmed by 4 bases and J by 0 bases, leaving 15 bases between them. Written as DNA, the CDR3 is TGTGCCAGCAGTTCCCTAAGGATGGAAATGAACACTGAAGCTTTCTTT. Translating gives CASSSLRMEMNTEAFF.

V gene TRBV7-9 combines with J gene TRBJ2-2; 9 nucleotides agree with TRBD1. The CDR3 totals 14 residues. The J segment lost 8 bases and the V segment lost 5 bases, leaving 6 bases of the junction unmatched. Germline V gene lookup returns CDR1 SEHNR and CDR2 FQNEAQ (reference sequence). The CDR3 is CASSRDRGSGELFF. The CDR3 DNA reads as TGTGCCAGCAGCCGAGACAGGGGGTCGGGGGAGCTGTTTTTT.

The chain recombines TRBV9 with TRBJ2-3, with 9 positions matching TRBD2. The trim removed 4 bases at V and 6 bases at J, leaving 9 bases unmatched. The CDR3 length is 15 residues. The germline V gene has CDR1 SGDLS and CDR2 YYNGEE. CDR3 residues: CASSPNSGGRDTQYF. CDR3 DNA sequence: TGTGCCAGCAGCCCGAATAGCGGGGGCAGGGATACGCAGTATTTT.

This clone was recorded once. CDR3 DNA: TGTGCCAGCAGCTTAGCGGGACAGGGGGCGAGCGGCTACACCTTC. Protein sequence: CASSLAGQGASGYTF. The chain combines TRBV7-6 with TRBJ1-2, with 12 bases that match TRBD1. The CDR3 sequence is 15 residues long. The V segment lost 0 bases and the J segment 8 bases; nucleotides outside the gene matches: 4. CDR1 is SGHVS and CDR2 is FNYEAQ in the germline V gene.

With regard to this clone: Other DNA sequences in this specimen translate into the identical CDR3. The chain couples TRBV2 to TRBJ1-6; D gene uncertain. The ends were cut back, 3 bases at V and 7 bases at J, with 7 bases in the middle. The CDR3 is 13 residues long. The V gene's germline CDR1 is SNHLY and CDR2 FYNNEI. CDR3 protein: CASSEVGNSPLHF. The CDR3 DNA is TGTGCCAGCAGTGAGGTGGGGAATTCACCCCTCCACTTT.

Points on this clone: Other DNA sequences in this sample translate to the same CDR3. J is TRBJ1-3 and V is TRBV5-1; 7 bases match TRBD1. The CDR3 runs 15 residues. The V gene's germline CDR1 is SGHRS and CDR2 YFSETQ. Trimming took 4 bases from V and 0 from J; bases not matched to a gene: 4. CDR3 loop: CASSQQGSSGNTIYF. CDR3 nucleotides: TGCGCCAGCAGCCAACAGGGGAGCTCTGGAAACACCATATATTTT.

The chain joins TRBV28 to TRBJ1-6, with 9 bases identical to TRBD1. Germline V gene sequence: CDR1 MDHEN, CDR2 SYDVKM. Trimming at V came to 4 bases and at J to 9 bases, leaving 4 bases not matched to a gene. The CDR3 contains 14 residues. CDR3 protein: CASSSQGAGSPLHF. Written as DNA, the CDR3 is TGTGCCAGCAGTTCACAGGGGGCAGGTTCACCCCTCCACTTT.

The CDR3 sequence: CASSPRAYNEQFF. CDR3 nucleotides: TGTGCCAGCAGCCCTAGAGCCTACAATGAGCAGTTCTTC. This sequence joins TRBV7-3 and TRBJ2-1; no firm D call. The V end lost 5 bases, the J end lost 2 bases, and 7 bases lay between the germline ends. Germline V gene lookup returns CDR1 SGHTA and CDR2 FQGTGA. The CDR3 is 13 amino acids.

A single count supports this clone. The rearrangement links TRBV14 to TRBJ1-6; TRBD1 agrees at 7 bases. The CDR3 contains 15 residues. The germline V gene encodes CDR1 SGHDN and CDR2 FVKESK. The V segment lost 0 bases and the J segment 9 bases; nucleotides outside the gene matches: 5. Here the CDR3 reads CASSQEDRWGSPLHF. In DNA form, the CDR3 reads TGTGCCAGCAGCCAAGAGGACAGGTGGGGTTCACCCCTCCACTTT. Based on the CDR3 plus reference TRBV14 and TRBJ1-6, the full variable domain is EAGVTQFPSHSVIEKGQTVTLRCDPISGHDNLYWYRRVMGKEIKFLLHFVKESKQDESGMPNNRFLAERTGGTYSTLKVQPAELEDSGVYFCASSQEDRWGSPLHFGNGTRLTVT.

The CDR3 bases are TGTGCCAGCAGTCAAGCCCGAGCGGGCACAGATACGCAGTATTTT. Its translation: CASSQARAGTDTQYF. The chain joins TRBV28 to TRBJ2-3; D perhaps matches TRBD2 (5 bases). The CDR3 consists of 15 residues. V was shortened by 5 bases and J by 1 base, with 13 bases between the two germline ends. Germline loops: CDR1 MDHEN, CDR2 SYDVKM. Looking up the rest from reference TRBV28 and TRBJ2-3 gives the full variable domain: DVKVTQSSRYLVKRTGEKVFLECVQDMDHENMFWYRQDPGLGLRLIYFSYDVKMKEKGDIPEGYSVSREKKERFSLILESASTNQTSMYLCASSQARAGTDTQYFGPGTRLTVL.